This T cell receptor beta chain was profiled in a study of long-term antiretroviral therapy in people with HIV. The overall study: The 2015 immediate-ART recommendation was preceded by the earliest samples by about a decade.

A word on this clone: Its antigen is not identified.

At minimum, one pre-ART and two post-ART PBMC samples were obtained from each donor. In each sample, roughly 0.95-10 million cryopreserved PBMC were present before DNA extraction. General study points: In HIV, the repertoires covered a tighter span of CDR3 lengths than in controls.

Investigators performed immunoSEQ version v3.0 at survey level. Data came from immunoSEQ multiplex PCR; TCRdb stores just in-frame clones and leaves some out. The sample carries some 28,000 clones, 95% recorded once. The sample in question was unsorted PBMCs, obtained 5.3 years after starting antiretroviral therapy. The source of this sequence is a man aged 45-65 years with HIV.

The CDR3 spells CSVPQGDTQYF. CDR3 bases: TGCAGTGTCCCACAGGGAGATACGCAGTATTTT. This rearrangement joins TRBV20-1 to TRBJ2-3; weak D call: TRBD1 (6 bases). The CDR3 is made up of 11 amino acids. Trimming left V 7 bases short and J 5 bases short, with 10 bases between. Per germline, CDR1 DFQATT and CDR2 SNEGSKA (reference sequence).